This T cell receptor beta chain was obtained from a study of graft-versus-host responses after intestinal transplantation. About the research overall: Recipients were given multivisceral, liver-intestinal, or isolated intestinal transplants. Anti-thymocyte globulin served as induction for all recipients, who then took tacrolimus and steroids for about three years. Points from the study as a whole: Individuals who had graft-donor T cell macrochimerism had allografts that showed high graft-versus-host to host-versus-graft clonal ratios. Some GvH clones were seen earlier in gut or blood, suggesting intestinal origin.

Of note for this clone: No antigen is known for it.

Assay: immunoSEQ multiplex PCR; the TCRdb copy retains only in-frame clones and omits some. Among about 93,000 clones, about 93% were seen once, and the ten largest hold roughly 0.49%. Germline CDR1 and CDR2: LNHDA and SQIVND (reference sequence). V was shortened by 5 bases and J by 5 bases, with 13 bases between the two germline ends. The CDR3 loop spans 14 amino acids. This clonotype was obtained from a human donor who received an intestinal transplant. The chain couples TRBV19 to TRBJ1-5; D may be TRBD1 (6 bases). Sample: unstimulated CD8+ T cells sorted from spleen or lymph node cells, taken before intestinal transplant. The CDR3 DNA reads TGTGCCAGTAGTCTGAGACAGGTACATCAGCCCCAGCATTTT. It yields the protein CASSLRQVHQPQHF.